The 31 T cell receptor beta chains below come from one sample, sequenced in a study of T cells after yellow fever vaccination (dated by TCRdb to about 2019). This sample's treatment or condition label indicates: live attenuated yellow fever vaccine strain. Library generation was performed with 5' RACE. Sequenced using an Illumina HiSeq 2500. TCRdb redid the processing of the public reads, applying fastp at Q25 and MiXCR, and retained in-frame beta chains. Identical CDR3 protein sequences are pooled into one entry, listed with their most common genes and DNA. This sample has under 300,000 distinct CDR3 sequences in its table, and around 13% of those were observed once. Approximately 0.49% of the sample goes to the ten largest clones. This sample comprised CD4+ T cells sorted from PBMCs, obtained 45 days after the yellow fever booster vaccination. The receptors derive from a man aged 25 to 45 who received the YFV17D yellow fever vaccine.

The table lists this clonotype with a few counts. V is TRBV28 and J is TRBJ2-7; D is unresolved. V lost 6 bases, J lost 7 bases, and 13 bases lay in between. The CDR3 contains 12 residues. CDR1 and CDR2 from the germline V gene are MDHEN and SYDVKM. CDR3 sequence (DNA): TGTGCCAGCAGAGGCCCGGGTCGGGAGCAGTACTTC. Amino acid sequence: CASRGPGREQYF.

This chain links TRBV5-5 with TRBJ1-3; D unclear. The CDR3 covers 14 residues. V gave up 0 bases and J gave up 1 base, with 5 bases separating them. Germline lookup yields CDR1 SGHKS and CDR2 YYEKEE (reference sequence). CDR3: CASSLVMSGNTIYF. CDR3 DNA sequence: TGTGCCAGCAGCTTGGTCATGTCTGGAAACACCATATATTTT.

The sample holds a few counts of this clonotype. This chain joins TRBV10-3 and TRBJ2-6, with D perhaps matching TRBD1 (5 bases). The CDR3 totals 15 residues. The V and J ends lost 3 bases and 0 bases respectively, with 6 bases between them. Looked up from germline, CDR1 is ENHRY and CDR2 is SYGVKD. This chain's CDR3 is CAISEGVSGANVLTF. The CDR3 nucleotides read TGTGCCATCAGTGAAGGGGTCTCTGGGGCCAACGTCCTGACTTTC.

The sample holds a few counts of this clonotype. The chain employs TRBV12-3 or TRBV12-4 and TRBJ2-1; TRBD2 matches 7 bases. This CDR3 has 15 residues. V trimming: 5 bases; J trimming: 6 bases; junction bases outside the gene matches: 10. This chain's CDR3 is CASSLSGQGINEQFF. The CDR3 DNA follows: TGTGCCAGCAGTCTTAGCGGGCAGGGTATCAATGAGCAGTTCTTC.

The chain recombines TRBV15 with TRBJ2-5; 8 bases align to TRBD2. V lost 5 bases and J lost 1; bases outside the gene matches: 9. The CDR3 is made up of 16 amino acids. Germline V lookup: CDR1 LNHNV, CDR2 YYDKDF (reference sequence). The CDR3 bases are TGTGCCACCAGCGGAAGGAGACTAGCGTCCCAAGAGACCCAGTACTTC. This sequence encodes CATSGRRLASQETQYF.

V usage is TRBV5-1 and J usage is TRBJ2-2; tentative D call: TRBD2 (6 bases). V was clipped by 5 bases and J by 4 bases, with 18 bases between them. The CDR3 is 16 amino acids. CDR1 and CDR2 from the germline V gene are SGHRS and YFSETQ. The CDR3 DNA follows: TGCGCCAGCAGACCGGTCGGGGGACGACTCACCGGGGAGCTGTTTTTT. Protein sequence: CASRPVGGRLTGELFF.

This chain joins TRBV12-3 or TRBV12-4 and TRBJ2-7; 7 positions match TRBD1. V lost 3 bases to trimming and J lost 0 bases; unmatched junction nucleotides: 2. This CDR3 has 14 residues. CDR3 sequence: CASSFGDSSYEQYF. DNA for the CDR3: TGTGCCAGCAGTTTTGGGGACAGCTCCTACGAGCAGTACTTC.

This chain joins TRBV6-1 and TRBJ2-7; 9 bases align to TRBD1. Germline loops: CDR1 MNHNS, CDR2 SASEGT. V was pared by 6 bases and J by 2 bases, with 8 bases of the junction left unmatched. This CDR3 contains 15 residues. CDR3: CASSRTTGGPYEQYF. CDR3 nucleotide sequence: TGTGCCAGCAGCCGAACCACAGGGGGCCCCTACGAGCAGTACTTC.

This clonotype was picked up a small number of times. The chain links TRBV2 to TRBJ2-7, with 13 positions matching TRBD2. The V and J ends lost 4 bases and 7 bases, in that order; junction bases with no gene match: 7. The CDR3 totals 15 residues. The germline V gene has CDR1 SNHLY and CDR2 FYNNEI. The CDR3 reads CASSALTSGRSEQYF. DNA of the CDR3: TGTGCCAGCAGTGCCCTGACTAGCGGGAGGTCTGAGCAGTACTTC. The whole variable domain, remainder taken from reference TRBV2 and TRBJ2-7, is EPEVTQTPSHQVTQMGQEVILRCVPISNHLYFYWYRQILGQKVEFLVSFYNNEISEKSEIFDDQFSVERPDGSNFTLKIRSTKLEDSAMYFCASSALTSGRSEQYFGPGTRLTVT.

In its sample, this clonotype was seen a few times. CDR3: CASSLRQGPTGELFF. Written as DNA, the CDR3 is TGTGCCAGCAGTTTACGACAGGGGCCAACCGGGGAGCTGTTTTTT. J is TRBJ2-2 and V is TRBV12-3 or TRBV12-4, with 8 bases that match TRBD1. Unmatched junction bases numbered 4, after V lost 2 bases and J lost 5 bases. The CDR3 is made up of 15 amino acids.

This clonotype was observed a single time. This chain uses TRBV20-1 with TRBJ2-1, with 10 bases matching TRBD2. V trimming: 5 bases; J trimming: 4 bases; junction bases outside the gene matches: 8. The CDR3 spans 15 residues. CDR1 and CDR2 (germline): DFQATT, SNEGSKA (reference sequence). In DNA form, the CDR3 reads TGCAGTGCTGCCAGACTAGCGGGTGGGTACAATGAGCAGTTCTTC. Its translation: CSAARLAGGYNEQFF.

This clonotype was counted ten times or more. The chain joins TRBV7-2 to TRBJ2-1; D unclear. The germline V and J ends were trimmed by 3 bases and 10 bases, with 13 bases remaining between them. This CDR3 is 13 amino acids long. Germline V gene sequence: CDR1 SGHTA, CDR2 FQGNSA. The CDR3 here is CASSFQVLREQFF. CDR3 sequence (DNA): TGTGCCAGCAGCTTTCAGGTGCTGAGGGAGCAGTTCTTC.

This clonotype turned up a few times. V is TRBV20-1 and J is TRBJ2-1; D is undetermined. V lost 0 bases to trimming and J lost 6 bases, with 12 bases between them. Germline lookup yields CDR1 DFQATT and CDR2 SNEGSKA (reference sequence). The CDR3 is made up of 14 amino acids. The chain's CDR3 is CSAREITAGNEQFF. CDR3 coding DNA: TGCAGTGCTAGAGAAATCACAGCTGGCAATGAGCAGTTCTTC.

In its sample, this clonotype was seen a few times. V and J are TRBV19 and TRBJ2-5; 7 bases are a match to TRBD1. Germline CDR1 LNHDA, CDR2 SQIVND (reference sequence). There are 12 residues in the CDR3. J gave up 5 bases and V 6 bases, and 3 bases lay outside the gene matches. The CDR3 DNA sequence: TGTGCCAGTAGGACAGGGATGGAGACCCAGTACTTC. Its protein is CASRTGMETQYF.

This clonotype has more than one count but fewer than ten. This chain uses TRBV7-8 with TRBJ1-3; D gene ambiguous. The CDR3 contains 16 residues. V lost 1 base and J 0 bases, leaving 10 bases between the germline ends. Germline V gives CDR1 SGHVS, CDR2 FQNEAQ. The CDR3 bases are TGTGCCAGCAGCTTAGGGGTTCAATTCTCTGGAAACACCATATATTTT. The encoded protein is CASSLGVQFSGNTIYF.

This clonotype was recorded at least ten times. The CDR3 DNA follows: TGTGCCAGCAGCAAGGCTGGGACCCTGTCCTACAATGAGCAGTTCTTC. Protein sequence: CASSKAGTLSYNEQFF. The chain carries TRBV11-3 and TRBJ2-1; D tentatively fits TRBD1 or TRBD2 (5 bases each). There are 16 residues in the CDR3. V shed 5 bases and J shed 1 base, with 15 bases lying between them. The germline CDR1 and CDR2 sequences are SGHNT and YENEEA.

Only a few counts were recorded for this clonotype. CDR3 in amino acids: CSARDGTAINTEAFF. CDR3 sequence (DNA): TGCAGTGCTAGGGATGGGACAGCCATAAACACTGAAGCTTTCTTT. The chain employs TRBV20-1 and TRBJ1-1; 7 nucleotides line up with TRBD1. The CDR3 extends over 15 amino acids. The V gene's germline CDR1 is DFQATT and CDR2 SNEGSKA (reference sequence). Germline trimming cut 3 bases from V and 2 bases from J; bases unmatched to any gene: 9.

The chain combines TRBV2 with TRBJ2-5, with D unresolved. From germline, CDR1 is SNHLY and CDR2 FYNNEI. With 7 bases removed from V and 5 bases from J, the gap between germline ends came to 8 bases. The CDR3 consists of 11 residues. CDR3 in amino acids: CASTSLETQYF. The DNA of the CDR3 is TGTGCCAGCACTTCGTTGGAGACCCAGTACTTC. Full variable domain (remainder filled in from reference TRBV2 and TRBJ2-5): EPEVTQTPSHQVTQMGQEVILRCVPISNHLYFYWYRQILGQKVEFLVSFYNNEISEKSEIFDDQFSVERPDGSNFTLKIRSTKLEDSAMYFCASTSLETQYFGPGTRLLVL.

This clonotype turned up a few times. The rearrangement joins TRBV5-5 to TRBJ2-7; D uncertain. V was shortened by 6 bases and J by 5 bases, with 18 bases between the two germline ends. The V gene's germline CDR1 is SGHKS and CDR2 YYEKEE (reference sequence). The CDR3 consists of 14 residues. CDR3 DNA sequence: TGTGCCAGCACTCAAACAGTGGGTTTCGACGAGCAGTACTTC. Translation gives CASTQTVGFDEQYF.

The chain couples TRBV7-2 to TRBJ2-1, with D perhaps being TRBD1 or TRBD2 (5 bases each). This CDR3 spans 12 amino acids. Trimming stripped 6 bases from V and 13 bases from J, with 16 bases between. The germline CDR1 and CDR2 sequences are SGHTA and FQGNSA. CDR3 coding DNA: TGTGCCAGCAGTATATTGCCGGGACCCCAGTTCTTC. Encoded protein: CASSILPGPQFF.

This chain joins TRBV12-3 or TRBV12-4 and TRBJ2-1, with 10 bases fitting TRBD2. V was clipped by 3 bases and J by 6 bases; unmatched bases: 5. The CDR3 totals 15 residues. CDR3 in amino acids: CASSFLAGVSNEQFF. DNA for the CDR3: TGTGCCAGCAGTTTTCTAGCGGGAGTAAGCAATGAGCAGTTCTTC.

This clonotype came up a few times. V is TRBV20-1 and J is TRBJ2-1; D gene ambiguous. V was pared by 4 bases and J by 9 bases, with 16 bases between. The germline CDR1 and CDR2 sequences are DFQATT and SNEGSKA (reference sequence). This CDR3 spans 13 amino acids. CDR3 protein: CSATPYPLGEQFF. The CDR3, as DNA: TGCAGTGCTACCCCTTACCCCCTTGGTGAGCAGTTCTTC.

The genes are TRBV7-9 and TRBJ1-1, with D uncertain. The CDR3 sequence is 17 residues long. Trimming shortened V by 5 bases and J by 3 bases, and 22 bases separated the two germline ends. CDR1 and CDR2 (germline): SEHNR, FQNEAQ (reference sequence). The CDR3 nucleotides are TGTGCCAGCAGCCCCCGGTGGGAGGGTCCCGGGTACACTGAAGCTTTCTTT. It yields the protein CASSPRWEGPGYTEAFF.

The rearrangement uses TRBV6-2 or TRBV6-3 and TRBJ2-7; TRBD2 matches at 11 bases. The CDR3 consists of 18 residues. The J segment lost 0 bases and the V segment lost 6 bases, leaving 13 bases of the junction unmatched. CDR1 is MNHEY and CDR2 is SVGEGT in the germline V gene. In DNA, the CDR3 is TGTGCCAGCAGACAACCTAGCGGGAGGTCCGTTCGCTCCTACGAGCAGTACTTC. This sequence encodes CASRQPSGRSVRSYEQYF.

This clonotype was detected a few times. The chain combines TRBV7-3 with TRBJ2-1; D uncertain. V was shortened by 0 bases and J by 9 bases, with 9 bases between the two germline ends. The CDR3 spans 13 residues. Germline V CDR1 and CDR2: SGHTA, FQGTGA. CDR3 loop: CASSLTADSEQFF. The CDR3 bases are TGTGCCAGCAGCTTAACTGCCGATAGTGAGCAGTTCTTC.

The rearrangement links TRBV28 to TRBJ2-5; a possible D gene is TRBD1 (6 bases). The germline V gene encodes CDR1 MDHEN and CDR2 SYDVKM. V lost 7 bases and J 4 bases, leaving 13 bases between the germline ends. This CDR3 is 13 amino acids long. Here the CDR3 DNA reads TGTGCCAGCACCCTAGGGGGATTAGAGACCCAGTACTTC. Translating gives CASTLGGLETQYF.

This clonotype was found many times. The chain recombines TRBV29-1 with TRBJ2-2; D remains ambiguous. Germline lookup yields CDR1 SQVTM and CDR2 ANQGSEA. CDR3 length equals 11 residues. V lost 4 bases to trimming and J lost 5 bases, with 5 bases between them. CDR3 in amino acids: CSVGRTGELFF. The CDR3 DNA is TGCAGCGTTGGCAGGACCGGGGAGCTGTTTTTT.

This clonotype has a handful of counts. The chain recombines TRBV6-1 with TRBJ2-5; 9 bases agree with TRBD2. CDR3 length: 16 residues. Germline V lookup: CDR1 MNHNS, CDR2 SASEGT. Losses at the gene ends were 8 bases for V and 5 bases for J; bases not matched to a gene: 15. CDR3 loop: CASANDGLASWETQYF. Here the CDR3 DNA reads TGTGCCAGCGCCAACGACGGACTAGCGTCTTGGGAGACCCAGTACTTC.

This clonotype was picked up a small number of times. The chain recombines TRBV11-2 with TRBJ2-4, with unresolved D. The CDR3 consists of 14 residues. Per germline, CDR1 SGHAT and CDR2 FQNNGV. V shed 1 base and J shed 7 bases, with 11 bases lying between them. The CDR3 sequence is CASSLAGVENIQYF. The CDR3, as DNA: TGTGCCAGCAGCTTAGCCGGAGTGGAGAACATTCAGTACTTC.

The chain combines TRBV7-2 with TRBJ1-5, with D unclear. V was shortened by 5 bases and J by 5 bases, with 16 bases between the two germline ends. This CDR3 has 15 amino acids. Germline CDR1 is SGHTA and CDR2 is FQGNSA. The CDR3 nucleotides are TGTGCCAGCAGCCGTCAAGGATGGGTCGATCAGCCCCAGCATTTT. It is translated as CASSRQGWVDQPQHF.

V gene TRBV3-1 combines with J gene TRBJ2-7, with D perhaps being TRBD1 or TRBD2 (5 bases each). CDR3 length equals 18 residues. V was pared by 1 base and J by 4 bases, with 23 bases between. Germline V gene lookup returns CDR1 LGHDT and CDR2 YNNKEL (reference sequence). The CDR3 bases are TGTGCCAGCAGCCAAGCCCTTCCCCGGGACCGTTCGTTGTACGAGCAGTACTTC. Translated: CASSQALPRDRSLYEQYF.